This TCR beta chain was recovered during a study of PD-1 blockade in classical Hodgkin lymphoma. TCRdb's copy holds only in-frame clones and misses some; the assay was immunoSEQ multiplex PCR. The repertoire holds 6,000 to 7,500 clones, with roughly four fifths as singletons. Noted time point: cycle 4 day 1 (C4D1), after more than five weeks of nivolumab. All the patients suffered relapse after autologous stem cell transplantation, and brentuximab vedotin exposure differed. Points on this clone: The antigen is unknown.

Broader study findings: The drivers behind the repertoire differences, possibly disease activity or prior therapy, remain undefined. Unlike CD8+ TCR diversity, which did not rise significantly by C4D1, CD4+ TCR diversity did. Among the patients, those starting nivolumab under 1 year after ASCT were excluded. At baseline, newly diagnosed patients reportedly showed less TCR diversity than healthy donors.

The CDR3 is 17 amino acids. Germline V lookup: CDR1 MGHRA, CDR2 YSYEKL. The J segment lost 1 base and the V segment lost 0 bases, leaving 6 bases of the junction unmatched. The sample was peripheral blood mononuclear cells (PBMCs), taken before the fourth cycle of nivolumab. The source of this sequence is a human donor with classical Hodgkin lymphoma. The chain carries TRBV4-1 and TRBJ1-2; 9 bases align to TRBD1. CDR3 amino acids: CASSQDLTGGGNYGYTF. DNA of the CDR3: TGCGCCAGCAGCCAAGATCTGACAGGGGGGGGTAACTATGGCTACACCTTC.